Listed here are 23 T cell receptor beta chains from one sample, sequenced in a study of human T cells and chemical hapten exposure. Via MiXCR, TCRdb re-called the RACE reads, giving one row per CDR3 protein. Of over 300,000 distinct CDR3 sequences listed, 4.5% to 6% were seen once; the top ten hold 2.6%. Time point reported: pre-sensitization, week 0. As to treatment: therapeutic diphenylcyclopropenone sensitization with weekly scalp DPC. The source was whole blood, collected in connection with sensitization to the hapten diphenylcyclopropenone (DPC). The receptors come from a woman between 50 and 59 years old with alopecia areata. Some clones in this sample may be carry-over from other donors' samples.

The V gene is TRBV5-1, the J gene TRBJ1-1; 11 bases fit TRBD1. The germline V gene encodes CDR1 SGHRS and CDR2 YFSETQ. V gave up 4 bases and J gave up 11 bases; unmatched junction bases: 10. The CDR3 spans 14 residues. CDR3 region: CASSPGQGAPRAFF. The CDR3 DNA is TGCGCCAGCAGCCCTGGACAGGGGGCGCCGAGGGCTTTCTTT.

This clonotype was observed a handful of times. The CDR3 sequence is CAIRGEQGGCTF. In DNA form, the CDR3 reads TGTGCCATCAGAGGGGAACAGGGTGGGTGCACCTTC. The genes are TRBV10-3 and TRBJ1-2; TRBD1 might be the D (6 bases). V was cut by 6 bases and J by 13 bases, with 18 bases left in between. The length of the CDR3 is 12 residues. Germline V gene lookup returns CDR1 ENHRY and CDR2 SYGVKD.

This clonotype was seen only once. V gene TRBV11-2 combines with J gene TRBJ2-1; TRBD1 or TRBD2 may be the D gene (5 bases each). Looked up from germline, CDR1 is SGHAT and CDR2 is FQNNGV. The V end lost 5 bases, the J end lost 15 bases, and 14 bases lay between the germline ends. The CDR3 is made up of 11 amino acids. The CDR3 DNA is TGTGCCAGCAGCGTGATGGGGGTACCGTTCTTC. Its protein product is CASSVMGVPFF.

A note on this clonotype: With a much larger clone just one base away, this may be a read error. This sequence joins TRBV29-1 and TRBJ2-7; TRBD2 agrees at 12 bases. This CDR3 has 13 amino acids. V was clipped by 8 bases and J by 7 bases; unmatched bases: 9. CDR1 SQVTM and CDR2 ANQGSEA come from the germline V gene. The CDR3 DNA reads TGCAGCATGAAACTAGCGGGAGGTGGAGAGCAGTACTTC. Protein: CSMKLAGGGEQYF.

There are a few counts of this clonotype. V gene TRBV4-1 combines with J gene TRBJ1-1; unclear D gene. The CDR3 spans 15 residues. V gave up 1 base and J gave up 0 bases, with 9 bases separating them. Germline V gives CDR1 MGHRA, CDR2 YSYEKL. Written as DNA, the CDR3 is TGCGCCAGCAGCCAAGCGGAGGGCTTGAACACTGAAGCTTTCTTT. It is translated as CASSQAEGLNTEAFF.

This chain uses TRBV7-9 with TRBJ1-1; 7 bases map to TRBD1. The CDR3 contains 15 residues. CDR1 and CDR2 (germline): SEHNR, FQNEAQ (reference sequence). J was trimmed by 3 bases and V by 6 bases; bases with no gene match: 10. CDR3 amino acids: CASRWSTGLDTEAFF. The CDR3 DNA reads as TGTGCCAGCAGGTGGTCGACAGGGTTGGACACTGAAGCTTTCTTT.

This clonotype was recorded a few times. The rearrangement uses TRBV9 and TRBJ1-1, with 8 bases matching TRBD1. Germline V gives CDR1 SGDLS, CDR2 YYNGEE. With 4 bases clipped from V and 3 bases from J, the junction kept 2 bases outside the gene matches. This CDR3 region has 13 residues. CDR3 in DNA: TGTGCCAGCAGCAACAGGGGGTACACTGAAGCTTTCTTT. It codes for CASSNRGYTEAFF.

This clonotype has more than one count but fewer than ten. The chain has TRBV10-1 and TRBJ1-4; D gene ambiguous. This CDR3 region has 13 residues. V was shortened by 6 bases and J by 0 bases, with 5 bases between the two germline ends. From germline, CDR1 is WNHNN and CDR2 SYGVQD (reference sequence). The CDR3 here is CASRRATNEKLFF. CDR3 sequence (DNA): TGCGCCAGCAGACGGGCAACTAATGAAAAACTGTTTTTT.

This clonotype turned up a few times. J is TRBJ1-3 and V is TRBV7-9; D gene unclear. The CDR3 has 18 residues. The ends were cut back, 5 bases at V and 4 bases at J, with 24 bases in the middle. The germline V gene encodes CDR1 SEHNR and CDR2 FQNEAQ (reference sequence). The chain's CDR3 is CASSLPILGTGRGNTIYF. DNA of the CDR3: TGTGCCAGCAGCCTACCCATTCTCGGCACCGGGAGAGGAAACACCATATATTTT.

This clonotype was seen repeatedly, ten times or more. CDR3 DNA: TGTGCCAGCAGTTACTTCGCGGGGGAGGAAGCTTTCTTT. It translates to CASSYFAGEEAFF. This chain uses TRBV6-5 with TRBJ1-1, with TRBD1 as a possible D gene (5 bases). Germline V CDR1 and CDR2: MNHEY, SVGAGI. The CDR3 extends over 13 amino acids. Deletions cut 1 base from V and 8 bases from J, with 11 bases between.

The chain joins TRBV27 to TRBJ2-1, with 8 bases aligning to TRBD1. Germline V lookup: CDR1 MNHEY, CDR2 SMNVEV (reference sequence). V shed 4 bases and J 5 bases; nucleotides not matched to a gene: 1. This CDR3 is built from 13 residues. CDR3 amino acids: CASSWTGNNEQFF. The CDR3 DNA reads as TGTGCCAGCAGTTGGACAGGGAACAATGAGCAGTTCTTC.

Only a few counts were recorded for this clonotype. The genes are TRBV12-3 or TRBV12-4 and TRBJ2-7; 8 bases line up with TRBD2. The CDR3 extends over 15 amino acids. V lost 5 bases to trimming and J lost 0 bases; unmatched junction nucleotides: 6. The CDR3 loop is CASSTRGGSSYEQYF. The CDR3 DNA is TGTGCCAGCAGTACCCGGGGGGGTAGCTCCTACGAGCAGTACTTC.

This clonotype showed up just a few times. This rearrangement joins TRBV29-1 to TRBJ1-5, with unresolved D. Per germline, CDR1 SQVTM and CDR2 ANQGSEA. CDR3 size: 13 residues. V was shortened by 6 bases and J by 3 bases, with 12 bases between the two germline ends. For the CDR3, the DNA is TGCAGCGTCAGGAACAGTTACAATCAGCCCCAGCATTTT. Protein sequence: CSVRNSYNQPQHF.

This clonotype was observed a few times. J is TRBJ1-4 and V is TRBV4-2; 12 bases line up with TRBD1. With V trimmed by 0 bases and J by 7 bases, 18 bases remained unmatched. This CDR3 contains 21 residues. The germline V gene has CDR1 LGHNA and CDR2 YNFKEQ. CDR3 region: CASSQDHGGQGASRSSEKLFF. The CDR3 DNA is TGTGCCAGCAGCCAAGATCATGGGGGACAGGGGGCGAGTCGTTCGTCTGAAAAACTGTTTTTT.

This clonotype was seen a few times. This chain links TRBV28 with TRBJ2-3; D is possibly TRBD2 (6 bases). Germline V CDR1 and CDR2: MDHEN, SYDVKM. The CDR3 consists of 15 residues. The V end was cut by 10 bases, the J end by 1 base, with 18 bases between. The CDR3 region is CATGSRDSGTDTQYF. The DNA for the CDR3 is TGTGCCACCGGAAGCCGGGACTCAGGCACAGATACGCAGTATTTT.

This clonotype was seen only a few times. The rearrangement uses TRBV2 and TRBJ2-7; possibly TRBD1 for D (6 bases). The ends were cut back, 6 bases at V and 3 bases at J, with 18 bases in the middle. CDR3 length: 15 residues. The germline CDR1 and CDR2 sequences are SNHLY and FYNNEI. The CDR3 coding sequence is TGTGCCAGCAGCAAGAACGACGACAGGTTCTACGAGCAGTACTTC. Its protein is CASSKNDDRFYEQYF.

This clonotype has a count of ten or more. V usage is TRBV12-3 or TRBV12-4 and J usage is TRBJ2-3, with D perhaps TRBD2 (7 bases). Trimming removed 6 bases at V and 4 bases at J, with 17 bases between. The length of the CDR3 is 15 residues. CDR3 nucleotide sequence: TGTGCCAGCAGCCGCCCGGCGGGGGCATCAGATACGCAGTATTTT. It is translated as CASSRPAGASDTQYF.

This clonotype was counted many times. At one end the junction does not follow the germline gene, possibly because of a read error. This sequence joins TRBV4-2 and TRBJ2-7, with 12 positions matching TRBD2. The length of the CDR3 is 15 residues. The V gene's germline CDR1 is LGHNA and CDR2 YNFKEQ. CDR3 in amino acids: CASSQSPTSGGRSVF. CDR3 DNA: TGTGCCAGCAGCCAAAGCCCCACTAGCGGGGGGAGGTCCGTCTTC.

V usage is TRBV29-1 and J usage is TRBJ2-7, with a possible D match to TRBD2 (6 bases). Germline values: CDR1 SQVTM, CDR2 ANQGSEA. The V gene lost 6 bases and the J gene lost 5 bases, with 14 bases spanning the gap. This CDR3 is 12 amino acids long. As DNA, the CDR3 is TGCAGCGTGTGGGGGGTCACCAACGAGCAGTACTTC. Translating it yields CSVWGVTNEQYF.

This clonotype has only a few counts. The J gene is TRBJ2-2, the V gene TRBV9; 7 bases agree with TRBD2. The CDR3 is made up of 18 amino acids. Germline V lookup: CDR1 SGDLS, CDR2 YYNGEE. V trimming: 0 bases; J trimming: 0 bases; junction bases outside the gene matches: 8. CDR3 protein: CASSVAERGGANTGELFF. The CDR3 DNA reads as TGTGCCAGCAGCGTAGCTGAGCGGGGAGGCGCGAACACCGGGGAGCTGTTTTTT.

This clonotype was seen repeatedly, ten times or more. The chain carries TRBV7-2 and TRBJ2-3; weak D call: TRBD2 (6 bases). Trimming took off 5 bases at V and 2 bases at J, with 14 bases between the two ends. CDR1 and CDR2 from the germline V gene are SGHTA and FQGNSA. The CDR3 spans 15 residues. The CDR3 bases are TGTGCCAGCAGCCCAGTGACGGACTACACAGATACGCAGTATTTT. Translated, it gives CASSPVTDYTDTQYF.

This clonotype was detected ten times or more. The chain is built from TRBV5-1 and TRBJ1-4; D not certain. The CDR3 is 13 amino acids. Germline values: CDR1 SGHRS, CDR2 YFSETQ. The ends were cut back, 0 bases at V and 5 bases at J, with 5 bases in the middle. CDR3 coding DNA: TGCGCCAGCAGCTTGGAGGGAAATGAAAAACTGTTTTTT. Translated: CASSLEGNEKLFF.

This clonotype was observed at least ten times. The genes are TRBV7-2 and TRBJ2-3; D may be TRBD1 (5 bases). V was cut by 5 bases and J by 5 bases, with 20 bases left in between. There are 16 residues in the CDR3. Germline V gene lookup returns CDR1 SGHTA and CDR2 FQGNSA. CDR3 amino acids: CASSATLTEWKDTQYF. The CDR3 DNA follows: TGTGCCAGCAGCGCGACTTTGACAGAGTGGAAAGATACGCAGTATTTT.